This T cell receptor (beta chain) was profiled in a study of shared clonotypes between healthy human individuals. Study information: Three plates each covered CD4 naive and memory; CD8 naive two, CD8 memory one. Study-wide results and limits: Larger estimated richness was generally seen in naive subsets than in memory subsets.

Note on this clone: Its target is not known.

Splitting of CD4+ cells produced CD45RA+ naive and CD45RA-negative memory subsets. How the authors handled the data: ImmunoSEQ supplied junction-only sequences lacking quality scores, so filtering was different. Measured with immunoSEQ multiplex PCR; TCRdb has only the in-frame clones, and not every one. V, J and clone size are taken as reported in that table, and D and trimming were inferred from the DNA itself. The data show some 2,000,000 clones, roughly 96% seen once. Looked up from germline, CDR1 is GTSNPN and CDR2 is SVGIG (reference sequence). The CDR3 spans 15 residues. V lost 4 bases to trimming and J lost 10 bases; unmatched junction nucleotides: 15.

The J gene is TRBJ1-1, the V gene TRBV30; 10 bases line up with TRBD1. This TCR was sampled from a man aged 18 to 30 in good health. The sequenced material came from naive CD4+ T cells sorted from blood. Stated subset: CD45RA+ positively selected. The DNA of the CDR3 is TGTGCCTGGACCTTACGGGACAGGGGAGTTTTGTCAGCTTTCTTT. It yields the protein CAWTLRDRGVLSAFF.